The clone carrying this T cell receptor beta chain has just a few counts. Its target is not known. Researchers tagged individual cDNA molecules with unique molecular identifiers. Each CDR3 protein is one row after TCRdb ran MiXCR on the 5' RACE reads. The table lists 85,000 to 100,000 distinct CDR3 sequences, roughly 9.6% of them singletons, with 4.7% in the top ten. This specimen comes from a study of early T cells in non-severe SARS-CoV-2 infection. Study as a whole: Chains were not paired, and sequencing was done on bulk RNA from unsorted whole blood.

V lost 3 bases and J 7 bases, leaving 14 bases between the germline ends. This CDR3 region has 14 residues. Germline values: CDR1 ENHRY, CDR2 SYGVKD. Study-wide findings and caveats: VDJdb-based matching was biased toward anti-spike CD8 responses and missed private and CD4 specificities.

The sample consisted of whole blood, taken at baseline. The sequence was obtained from an adult who was a healthcare worker with PCR-confirmed SARS-CoV-2 infection or an uninfected control (not recorded which). The genes are TRBV10-3 and TRBJ2-3; D is possibly TRBD2 (6 bases). CDR3 nucleotide sequence: TGTGCCATCAGTGATAGGGGCGGAGGGAATACGCAGTATTTT. It specifies CAISDRGGGNTQYF.